There are many counts of the clone carrying this T cell receptor (beta chain). From the 5' RACE reads, TCRdb called clonotypes with MiXCR, one entry per CDR3 protein. Of roughly 69,000 distinct CDR3 sequences in the sample, approximately 5% are singletons; the top ten hold about 2%. The data were taken from a study of CD8 T cells in ankylosing spondylitis. The germline CDR1 and CDR2 sequences are DFQATT and SNEGSKA (reference sequence). The CDR3 consists of 14 residues. The sequence was collected from a male donor with ankylosing spondylitis or in good health (not recorded which). Sequencing was carried out using blood, either unsorted or a sorted T cell fraction (not recorded which). The chain is built from TRBV20-1 and TRBJ2-3, with TRBD2 matching 9 bases. The CDR3 region is CRASQAGGPDTQYF. CDR3 coding DNA: TGCAGGGCCTCCCAAGCGGGGGGTCCTGATACGCAGTATTTT.